This T cell receptor (beta chain) was identified during a study of T cells in Graves' hyperthyroidism and ophthalmopathy. Ophthalmopathy patients had Clinical Activity Score at least 3, NOSPECS grade at least 4, duration under 3 months. Clinicians diagnosed patients from clinical symptoms, serum thyroxine and TRAb, thyroid ultrasound and orbital computed tomography. What was amplified from RNA transcripts were TCR beta CDR3 regions. HTBI primers were employed in a first-round RT-PCR of the TCR CDR3. TCRdb re-called the multiplex PCR reads through MiXCR, storing one row per CDR3 protein. The table records approximately 620,000 distinct CDR3 sequences, about 16% of them present only once. Remarks on this clonotype: What it recognizes is unknown.

Trimming left V 3 bases short and J 8 bases short, with 10 bases between. The CDR3 totals 11 residues. Germline CDR1 is DFQATT and CDR2 is SNEGSKA (reference sequence). Study results and limitations: For ophthalmopathy, model prediction preceded onset by a median 6.5 months. Blood also carried most thyroid clonotypes expanded above 0.001.

The sample consisted of blood. The J gene is TRBJ1-2, the V gene TRBV20-1; D gene ambiguous. This receptor was taken from a middle-aged woman with Graves' ophthalmopathy. CDR3 region: CSASAVRGYTF. CDR3 sequence (DNA): TGCAGTGCTAGTGCGGTCCGCGGCTACACCTTC.